Sequencing of this TCR beta chain was carried out in a study of cytomegalovirus exposure and HLA in healthy donors (dated by TCRdb to about 2017). In the study overall: In an earlier analysis of fewer than 750 of the donors, approximately 300 Gb of sequence data and approximately 100 million unique TCR beta sequences from about 190 million T cells were reported. An early release covering about 600 HLA-typed donors comprised 250 to 350 gigabases of sequencing data and around 80 million unique TCR sequences. Of the roughly 390 genotyped donors, approximately 80% fell in the genetic ancestry cluster associated with self-reported Caucasian donors. The study aimed to test whether signatures of past pathogen exposure could be identified by cataloging public T cell receptors. The study used immunosequencing to profile the T cell repertoires of approximately 640 subjects and linked those repertoires to cytomegalovirus serostatus. Along with the roughly 610-subject first cohort, a separate validation cohort of approximately 110 different subjects was used. To predict cytomegalovirus infection status, the study combined high-throughput TCR immunosequencing, statistical association of individual TCRs with disease status, and machine learning. A later analysis re-examined previously published TCR beta repertoires from more than 600 donors and added high-resolution HLA genotyping to investigate patterns of TCR occurrence. Rather than using new phenotypic data, the later analysis identified candidate immune exposures from TCR beta sequences and from how often those sequences occurred across donors. To decide whether each TCR beta V gene segment behaved as functional or pseudogenic, an earlier analysis of some 600 of the donors relied on high-throughput TCR beta sequencing. Alongside the repertoire data, information on donor age, sex, ethnicity and CMV serostatus was compiled. In a later genetic analysis, genome-wide SNP genotypes for about three fifths of the roughly 670 donors were used, and that subset was treated as a discovery cohort. All discovery cohort repertoires had been generated using a single sequencing platform. HLA typing included class I and class II loci at four-digit resolution. The number of donors typed differed by locus, with roughly 620-640 for A, B, C, DRB1 and DQB1, around 500 for DQA1, over 600 for DPA1, and over 400 for DPB1. Because of strong linkage in the cohort, roughly five DR-DQ haplotypes were treated as single units for association and clustering. Among some 410 genotyped donors of the cohort, an average of approximately 240,000 unique TCR beta nucleotide sequences was sequenced per donor, of which 15% to 20% were non-productive.

The cohort was made up of several hundred healthy bone marrow donors. At the time of sampling, all cohort members were nominally healthy, though unrecorded immune exposures were likely present. The donor was CMV seronegative and was included in the group of several hundred seronegative cohort members. A peripheral blood sample was collected from each donor, and TCR beta sequencing was performed on peripheral blood mononuclear cells. The Qiagen DNeasy Blood Extraction Kit was used to extract genomic DNA from the blood cell samples. Receptor amplification or capture employed the immunoSEQ multiplex PCR assay. A mixture of 60 forward primers for TCR Vbeta segments and 13 reverse primers for TCR Jbeta segments was used in the multiplex PCR. The CDR3 region of rearranged TCR beta genes was amplified from genomic DNA with a multiplex PCR assay. The amplified TCR beta libraries were sequenced on the Illumina HiSeq System as 87-base-pair reads. For the original study's pipeline: A later analysis tallied tens of millions of unique TCR beta chains across the 666 repertoires, and some 12 million of those chains were shared by two or more donors. A nearest-neighbor algorithm error-corrected the raw reads and collapsed the reads into unique sequences, merging closely related sequences to remove PCR and sequencing errors. To assign V, D and J gene segments, CDR3 sequences were aligned to IMGT reference sequences. Each retained sequence needed at least a six-nucleotide match to both a V gene segment and a J gene segment. A rearrangement counted as productive if the CDR3 had no stop codons and remained in frame with V and J, and every other rearrangement counted as non-productive. CDR3 was defined by IMGT convention, running from the second conserved V-encoded cysteine to the conserved J-encoded phenylalanine. Sequences without an unambiguous match to a single V gene segment were excluded from the earlier analysis of 450 to 750 of the donors. In an earlier analysis of approximately 550 of the donors, V segments were called functional above 56.7% productive rearrangements and were called segregating when the between-donor standard deviation exceeded 5%. To diagnose cytomegalovirus status from the catalog of TCR beta chain sequences, a statistical classification framework was built. A later analysis assigned V and J genes by comparing TCR nucleotide sequences with IMGT/GENE-DB human TR gene sequences. A later analysis assigned CDR3 sequences and most-parsimonious VDJ recombination scenarios with the TCRdist pipeline. A later analysis defined each TCR beta chain by its CDR3 amino acid sequence plus V-gene family, and excluded reads lacking a unique V-gene family. As a way to deal with suspected cross-contamination and a sequencing artifact, a later analysis dropped 500 to 700 nucleotide sequences that were highly shared and had low generation probability. A later analysis calculated a clonal expansion index for each public chain from normalized within-repertoire ranks of inferred template counts. In a later analysis, generation probabilities were computed with a VDJ recombination model fitted to out-of-frame rearrangements, and the resulting probabilities were checked against IGoR. In a later analysis, hypergeometric tests were used to score TCR-TCR, TCR-HLA and TCR-CMV co-occurrence, with a repertoire-size bias correction applied to TCR pairs. In a later analysis, false discovery rates were estimated by permuting HLA or CMV assignments 20 times. A later analysis grouped co-occurring TCRs with DBSCAN, adding TCRdist sequence similarity when clustering within HLA-allele-positive subsets. Co-occurrence clustering excluded repertoires with fewer than 30,000 or more than 120,000 public chains, plus five with anomalous nucleotide sharing. In TCRdb, the immuneACCESS table is reduced to in-frame sequences with V and J assigned. These tables do not hold every clone; where another copy was compared, an unresolved V gene accounts for under half, and the others remain unexplained. Clone size and V and J calls were adopted from that table, with D and trimming inferred from the DNA. The table for this sample lists about 120,000 clones; 81% of them were counted only once. The top ten clones comprise 2.2% of the sample.

Comment on this clone: Which antigen it targets is not known. No much larger clone exists at a distance of one base, and base qualities are not known.

The study at large found these results: Compared with the approximately 700-donor mean, donors in an Asian-associated ancestry cluster had fewer N-insertions in productive TCRs, according to a later genetic analysis. This cohort had only TCR beta chains sequenced, and the lack of alpha or paired-chain data limited which features could be detected. A cluster of highly shared sequence variants was judged likely to represent a technical artifact of the sequencing pipeline. In an earlier analysis of about 540 of the donors, most TCR beta V segments were observed in productive rearrangements about 87% or about 30% of the time, broadly matching IMGT annotations. The classifier was reported to diagnose cytomegalovirus status with high specificity and sensitivity in both the original and validation cohorts. Around 16 rarely observed V segments, including chromosome 9 orphons, were excluded from the earlier analysis of several hundred of the donors because counts were too low. Strong co-occurrence of HLA alleles, especially DR and DQ, made assigning TCR associations to individual alleles difficult. The study listed 150 to 200 TCR beta chains as associated with cytomegalovirus. In a later analysis, some 18,000 TCR beta sequences were associated with specific HLA alleles at a false discovery rate of 0.05. The authors suggested that the approach could potentially be generalized to other disease states and immunological phenotypes. Three of the identified cytomegalovirus-associated TCR beta chains were confirmed in vitro to be specific for cytomegalovirus antigens. A further reported finding was that TCR beta sequences accurately predicted the HLA-A and HLA-B alleles for most subjects in the first cohort. In a later analysis, several top co-occurrence clusters were reported to appear linked to parvovirus B19, influenza, CMV and Epstein-Barr virus. Compared with equally common non-associated chains, HLA-associated TCR beta chains in a later analysis were more clonally expanded and had lower generation probabilities. Correlated functional status among segregating V segments might be attributable to linkage disequilibrium, but an unknown experimental factor could not be ruled out. A later genetic analysis associated a missense DCLRE1C variant with V-gene and J-gene trimming of TCR beta chains, and an independent cohort replicated the association. HLA typing was unavailable for some donors at each locus, so association tests used only the typed subset. CMV serostatus was the only immune exposure information available for the cohort. Most TCR sequences were seen in very few donors, while some public TCRs were found in many individuals. According to a later analysis, TCR association rates differed among HLA loci, with DRB1 alleles showing the most associated TCRs and HLA-C alleles showing the fewest. Presence/absence analyses assumed roughly uniform sequencing depth across donors, an assumption that may not hold. Most CMV-associated TCR beta chains appeared to be HLA-restricted in a later analysis, and the HLA associations seemed to be driven largely by CMV exposure.

The clonotype comes from a woman aged 40 to 50 in good health and CMV-seronegative. The specimen was PBMCs.

The CDR3 region: CASNPAGLDTQYF. The DNA reads as follows: TGTGCCAGCAATCCAGCGGGACTAGATACGCAGTATTTT. The rearranged chain carries TRBV2 and TRBJ2-3, with TRBD2 identical over 7 junction bases. Clipping removes 7 bases from V and 5 bases from J, with 6 as the unmatched junction base count. Taken from cysteine to phenylalanine, the CDR3 has 13 residues. The read is trimmed to its CDR3 DNA, 39 bases read in frame from base 1. Per the germline V gene, SNHLY is the CDR1 and FYNNEI is the CDR2.